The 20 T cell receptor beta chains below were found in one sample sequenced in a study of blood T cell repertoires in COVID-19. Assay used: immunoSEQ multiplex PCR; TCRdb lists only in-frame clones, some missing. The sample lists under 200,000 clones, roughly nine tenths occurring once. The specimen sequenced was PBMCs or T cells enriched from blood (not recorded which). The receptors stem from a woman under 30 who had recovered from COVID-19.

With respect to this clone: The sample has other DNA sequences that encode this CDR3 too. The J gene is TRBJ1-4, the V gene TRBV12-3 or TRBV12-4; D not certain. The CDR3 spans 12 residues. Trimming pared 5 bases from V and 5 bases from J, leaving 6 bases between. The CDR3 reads CASSPLNEKLFF. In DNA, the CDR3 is TGTGCCAGCAGTCCGTTAAATGAAAAACTGTTTTTT.

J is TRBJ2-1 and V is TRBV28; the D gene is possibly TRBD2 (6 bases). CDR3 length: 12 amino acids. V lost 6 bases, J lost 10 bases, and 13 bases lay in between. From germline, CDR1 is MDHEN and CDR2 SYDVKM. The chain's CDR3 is CASRAGTLEQFF. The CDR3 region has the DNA TGTGCCAGCAGGGCCGGGACTCTAGAGCAGTTCTTC.

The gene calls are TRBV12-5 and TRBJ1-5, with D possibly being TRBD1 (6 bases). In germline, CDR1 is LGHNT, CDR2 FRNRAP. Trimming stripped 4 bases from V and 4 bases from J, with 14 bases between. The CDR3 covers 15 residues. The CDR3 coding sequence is TGTGCTAGTGGTTCGCCGGACAGTGAGAATCAGCCCCAGCATTTT. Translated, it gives CASGSPDSENQPQHF.

Written as DNA, the CDR3 is TGCAGTGCTAGTGTCGGGACACTTAATTCACCCCTCCACTTT. It is translated as CSASVGTLNSPLHF. The chain is built from TRBV20-1 and TRBJ1-6; a weak D match, TRBD1 (6 bases). The V gene's germline CDR1 is DFQATT and CDR2 SNEGSKA (reference sequence). The CDR3 length is 14 residues. V was cut by 3 bases and J by 6 bases, with 12 bases left in between.

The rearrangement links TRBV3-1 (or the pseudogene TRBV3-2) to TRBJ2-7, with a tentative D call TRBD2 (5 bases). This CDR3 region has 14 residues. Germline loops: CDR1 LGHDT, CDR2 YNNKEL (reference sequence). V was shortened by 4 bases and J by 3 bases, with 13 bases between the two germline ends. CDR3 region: CASSLLAGDYEQYF. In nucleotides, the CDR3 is TGTGCCAGCAGCCTTCTAGCAGGTGACTACGAGCAGTACTTC.

The CDR3 nucleotides are TGTGCCAGCAGCTTACCAGGACAGGGGCAAGAGACCCAGTACTTC. Its translation: CASSLPGQGQETQYF. The V gene is TRBV11-2, the J gene TRBJ2-5; 9 nucleotides line up with TRBD1. J gave up 2 bases and V 2 bases, and 3 bases lay outside the gene matches. The CDR3 contains 15 residues. Germline V lookup: CDR1 SGHAT, CDR2 FQNNGV. The full variable domain, completed using reference TRBV11-2 and TRBJ2-5, is EAGVAQSPRYKIIEKRQSVAFWCNPISGHATLYWYQQILGQGPKLLIQFQNNGVVDDSQLPKDRFSAERLKGVDSTLKIQPAKLEDSAVYLCASSLPGQGQETQYFGPGTRLLVL.

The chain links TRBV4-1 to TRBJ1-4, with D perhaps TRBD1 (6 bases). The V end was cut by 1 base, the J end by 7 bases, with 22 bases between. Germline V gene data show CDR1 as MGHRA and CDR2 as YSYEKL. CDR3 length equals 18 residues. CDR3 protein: CASSQVSNRGARGEKLFF. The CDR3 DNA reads TGCGCCAGCAGCCAAGTCTCGAATCGGGGGGCGCGAGGTGAAAAACTGTTTTTT.

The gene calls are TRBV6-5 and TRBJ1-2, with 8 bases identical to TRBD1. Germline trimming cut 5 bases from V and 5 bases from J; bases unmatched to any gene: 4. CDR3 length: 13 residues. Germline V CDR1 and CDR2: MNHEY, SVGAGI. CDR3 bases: TGTGCCAGCAGTCCGGACAGGGTTTATGGCTACACCTTC. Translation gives CASSPDRVYGYTF.

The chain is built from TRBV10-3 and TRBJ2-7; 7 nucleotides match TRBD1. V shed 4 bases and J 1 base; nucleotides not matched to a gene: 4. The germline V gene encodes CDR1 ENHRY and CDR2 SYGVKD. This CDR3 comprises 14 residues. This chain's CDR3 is CAISGQGGSYEQYF. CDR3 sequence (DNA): TGTGCCATCAGTGGACAGGGCGGATCCTACGAGCAGTACTTC.

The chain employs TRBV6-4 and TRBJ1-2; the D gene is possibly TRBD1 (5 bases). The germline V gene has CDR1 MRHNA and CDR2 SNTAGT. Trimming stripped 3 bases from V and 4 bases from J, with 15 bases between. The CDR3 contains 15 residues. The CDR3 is CASSETGDRGYGYTF. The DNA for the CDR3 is TGTGCCAGCAGTGAGACGGGGGACCGTGGCTATGGCTACACCTTC.

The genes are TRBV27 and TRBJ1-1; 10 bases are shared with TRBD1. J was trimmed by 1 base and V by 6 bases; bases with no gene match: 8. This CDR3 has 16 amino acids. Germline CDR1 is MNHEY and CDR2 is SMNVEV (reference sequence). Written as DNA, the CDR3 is TGTGCCAGCAGCTCGGACAGGGGGAGTGGGAACACTGAAGCTTTCTTT. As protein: CASSSDRGSGNTEAFF.

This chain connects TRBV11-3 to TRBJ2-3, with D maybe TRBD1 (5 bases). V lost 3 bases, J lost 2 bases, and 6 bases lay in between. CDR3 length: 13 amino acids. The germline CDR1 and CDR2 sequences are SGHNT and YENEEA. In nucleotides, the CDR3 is TGTGCCAGCAGCTTCGGACACACAGATACGCAGTATTTT. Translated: CASSFGHTDTQYF. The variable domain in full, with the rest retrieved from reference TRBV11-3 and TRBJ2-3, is EAGVVQSPRYKIIEKKQPVAFWCNPISGHNTLYWYLQNLGQGPELLIRYENEEAVDDSQLPKDRFSAERLKGVDSTLKIQPAELGDSAVYLCASSFGHTDTQYFGPGTRLTVL.

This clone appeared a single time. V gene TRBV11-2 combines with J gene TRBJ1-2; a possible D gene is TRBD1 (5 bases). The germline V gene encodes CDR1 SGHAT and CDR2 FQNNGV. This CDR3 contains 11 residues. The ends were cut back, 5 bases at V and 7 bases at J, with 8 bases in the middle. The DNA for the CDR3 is TGTGCCAGCAGCCCGGGGGGTGGCTACACCTTC. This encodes CASSPGGGYTF.

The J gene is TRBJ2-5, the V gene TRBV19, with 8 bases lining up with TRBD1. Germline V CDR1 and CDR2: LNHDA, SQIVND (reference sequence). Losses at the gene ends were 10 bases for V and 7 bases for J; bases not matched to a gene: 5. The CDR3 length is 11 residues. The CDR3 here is CATLQGVTQYF. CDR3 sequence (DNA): TGTGCCACTCTACAGGGGGTGACCCAGTACTTC.

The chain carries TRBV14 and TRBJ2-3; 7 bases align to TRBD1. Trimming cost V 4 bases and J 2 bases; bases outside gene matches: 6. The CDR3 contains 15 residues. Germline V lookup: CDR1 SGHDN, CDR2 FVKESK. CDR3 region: CASSRQGFPTDTQYF. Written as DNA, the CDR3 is TGTGCCAGCAGCCGACAGGGATTCCCCACAGATACGCAGTATTTT.

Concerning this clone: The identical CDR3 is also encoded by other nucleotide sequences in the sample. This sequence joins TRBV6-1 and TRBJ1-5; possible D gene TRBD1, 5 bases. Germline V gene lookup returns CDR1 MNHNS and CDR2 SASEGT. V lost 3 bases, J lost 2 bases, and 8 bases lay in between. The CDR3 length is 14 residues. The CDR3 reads CASSEGGGNQPQHF. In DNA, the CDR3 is TGTGCCAGCAGTGAGGGGGGGGGCAATCAGCCCCAGCATTTT.

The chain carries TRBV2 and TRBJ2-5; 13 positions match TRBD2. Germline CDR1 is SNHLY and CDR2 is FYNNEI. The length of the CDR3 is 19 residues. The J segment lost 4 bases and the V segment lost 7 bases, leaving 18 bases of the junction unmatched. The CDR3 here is CASKPLPILAGGPGETQYF. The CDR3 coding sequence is TGTGCCAGCAAGCCACTTCCGATACTAGCGGGGGGGCCAGGAGAGACCCAGTACTTC.

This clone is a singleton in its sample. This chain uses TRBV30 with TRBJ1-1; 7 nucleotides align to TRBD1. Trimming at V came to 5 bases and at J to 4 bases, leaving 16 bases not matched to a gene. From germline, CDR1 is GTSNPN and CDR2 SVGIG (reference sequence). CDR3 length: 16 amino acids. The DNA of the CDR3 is TGTGCCTGGTCACGGATGGTTTCAGGGGGTGTCACTGAAGCTTTCTTT. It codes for CAWSRMVSGGVTEAFF.

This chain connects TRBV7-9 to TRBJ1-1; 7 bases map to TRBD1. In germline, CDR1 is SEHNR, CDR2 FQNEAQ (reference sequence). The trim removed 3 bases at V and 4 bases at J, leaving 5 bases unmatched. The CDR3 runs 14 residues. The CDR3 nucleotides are TGTGCCAGCAGCTTGGAGACAGGGTTCACTGAAGCTTTCTTT. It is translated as CASSLETGFTEAFF.

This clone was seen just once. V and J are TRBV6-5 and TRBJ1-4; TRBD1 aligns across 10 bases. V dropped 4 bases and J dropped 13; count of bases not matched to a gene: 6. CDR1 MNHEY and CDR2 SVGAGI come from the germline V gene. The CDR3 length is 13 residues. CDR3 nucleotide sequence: TGTGCCAGCAGTTTAGAGGGGGACAGGGGACTGTTTTTT. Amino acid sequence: CASSLEGDRGLFF.